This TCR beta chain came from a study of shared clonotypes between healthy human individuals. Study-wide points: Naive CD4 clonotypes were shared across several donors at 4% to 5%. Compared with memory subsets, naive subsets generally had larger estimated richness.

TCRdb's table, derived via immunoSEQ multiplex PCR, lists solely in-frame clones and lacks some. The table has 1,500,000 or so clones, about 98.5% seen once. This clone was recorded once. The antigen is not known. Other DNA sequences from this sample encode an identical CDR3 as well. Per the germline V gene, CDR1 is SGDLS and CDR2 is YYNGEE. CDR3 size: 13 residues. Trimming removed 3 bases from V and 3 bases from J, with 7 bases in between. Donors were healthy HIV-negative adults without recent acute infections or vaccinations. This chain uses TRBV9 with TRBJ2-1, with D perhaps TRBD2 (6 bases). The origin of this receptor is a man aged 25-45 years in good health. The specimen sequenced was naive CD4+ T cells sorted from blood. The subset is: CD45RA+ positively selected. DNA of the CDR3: TGTGCCAGCAGCGCGGGACTCTACAATGAGCAGTTCTTC. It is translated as CASSAGLYNEQFF.